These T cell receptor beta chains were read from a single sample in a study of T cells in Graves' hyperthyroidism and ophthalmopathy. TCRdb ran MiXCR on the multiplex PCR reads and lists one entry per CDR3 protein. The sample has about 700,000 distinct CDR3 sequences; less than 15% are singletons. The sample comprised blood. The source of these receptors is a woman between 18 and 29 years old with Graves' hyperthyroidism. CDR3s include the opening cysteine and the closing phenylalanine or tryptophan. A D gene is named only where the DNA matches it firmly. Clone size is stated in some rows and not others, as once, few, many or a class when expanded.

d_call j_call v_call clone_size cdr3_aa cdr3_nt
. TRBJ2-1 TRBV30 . CAWGRSNEQFF TGTGCCTGGGGTCGGTCCAATGAGCAGTTCTTC
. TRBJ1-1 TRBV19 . CASSKGGWTEAFF TGTGCCAGTAGTAAAGGAGGATGGACTGAAGCTTTCTTT
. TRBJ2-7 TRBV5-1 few CASSITTGDYYEQYF TGCGCCAGCAGCATAACTACAGGGGACTACTACGAGCAGTACTTC
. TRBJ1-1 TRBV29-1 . CSVDAWEGRDTEAFF TGCAGCGTTGATGCTTGGGAGGGGCGAGACACTGAAGCTTTCTTT
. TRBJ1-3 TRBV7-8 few CASSPSTGTSGNTIYF TGTGCCAGCAGCCCATCAACCGGTACCTCTGGAAACACCATATATTTT
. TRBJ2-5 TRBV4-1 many CASSQPRGTQYF TGCGCCAGCAGCCAACCCAGGGGGACCCAGTACTTC
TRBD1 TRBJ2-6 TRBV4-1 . CASSLRTGSSGANVLTF TGCGCCAGCAGCCTACGGACAGGAAGCTCTGGGGCCAACGTCCTGACTTTC
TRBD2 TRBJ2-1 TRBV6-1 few CASSLLSGSSYNEQFF TGTGCCAGCAGTCTTTTGAGCGGGAGCTCCTACAATGAGCAGTTCTTC
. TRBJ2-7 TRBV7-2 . CASSLTRTSRHEQYF TGTGCCAGCAGCTTAACGAGGACATCGCGGCACGAGCAGTACTTC
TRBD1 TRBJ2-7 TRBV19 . CASSPRQGIKPYEQYF TGTGCCAGTAGTCCACGACAGGGAATCAAACCCTACGAGCAGTACTTC
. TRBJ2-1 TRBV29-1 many CSIDLGSSYNEQFF TGCAGCATTGACTTAGGTAGCTCCTACAATGAGCAGTTCTTC
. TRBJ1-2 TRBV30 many CAWITQGFYGYTF TGTGCCTGGATAACTCAGGGATTCTATGGCTACACCTTC
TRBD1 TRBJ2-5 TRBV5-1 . CASSGTGGLETQYF TGCGCCAGCTCCGGGACAGGGGGACTAGAGACCCAGTACTTC
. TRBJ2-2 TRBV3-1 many CASSQGYSTGELFF TGTGCCAGCAGCCAAGGGTACAGCACCGGGGAGCTGTTTTTT
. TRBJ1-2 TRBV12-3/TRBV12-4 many CASKPISSGAVRYTF TGTGCCAGCAAACCGATCAGTTCCGGCGCTGTTCGCTACACCTTC
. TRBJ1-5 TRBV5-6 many CASSPSRTNQPQHF TGTGCCAGCAGCCCCTCCAGGACGAATCAGCCCCAGCATTTT
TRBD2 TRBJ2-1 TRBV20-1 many CSGLAGTNEQFF TGCAGTGGACTAGCGGGAACTAACGAGCAGTTCTTC